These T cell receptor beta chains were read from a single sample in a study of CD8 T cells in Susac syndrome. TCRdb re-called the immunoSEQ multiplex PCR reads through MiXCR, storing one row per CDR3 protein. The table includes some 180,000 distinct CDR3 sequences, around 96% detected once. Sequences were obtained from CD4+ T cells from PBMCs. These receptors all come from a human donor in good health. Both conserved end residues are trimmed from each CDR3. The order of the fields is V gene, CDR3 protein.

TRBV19,ASSKEHSYIYEQY
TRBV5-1,ASSPTGLVAGELF
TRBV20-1,SAEGLAGVETQY
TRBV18,ASSATSGSSYEQY
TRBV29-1,SVASGTHSPYEQY
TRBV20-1,SARGLTNEQF
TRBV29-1,SVGTGNQETQY
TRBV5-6,ASSKDRGSYEQY
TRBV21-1,ASSKAHGPRDYEQY
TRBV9,ASSVDTGAYNEQF
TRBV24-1,ATSDLDRNLYEQY
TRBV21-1,ASSNGRRHSGETQY
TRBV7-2,ASSLMGESIQY
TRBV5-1,ASSLAGAKNIQY
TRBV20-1,SASRGGTTYEQY
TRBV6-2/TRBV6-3,ASVLDHSYEQY
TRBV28,ASRPGVYEQY
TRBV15,ATSRGSGRGGDTQY
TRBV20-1,SGEQVLYEQY
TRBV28,ASSLDPLGAGRYT